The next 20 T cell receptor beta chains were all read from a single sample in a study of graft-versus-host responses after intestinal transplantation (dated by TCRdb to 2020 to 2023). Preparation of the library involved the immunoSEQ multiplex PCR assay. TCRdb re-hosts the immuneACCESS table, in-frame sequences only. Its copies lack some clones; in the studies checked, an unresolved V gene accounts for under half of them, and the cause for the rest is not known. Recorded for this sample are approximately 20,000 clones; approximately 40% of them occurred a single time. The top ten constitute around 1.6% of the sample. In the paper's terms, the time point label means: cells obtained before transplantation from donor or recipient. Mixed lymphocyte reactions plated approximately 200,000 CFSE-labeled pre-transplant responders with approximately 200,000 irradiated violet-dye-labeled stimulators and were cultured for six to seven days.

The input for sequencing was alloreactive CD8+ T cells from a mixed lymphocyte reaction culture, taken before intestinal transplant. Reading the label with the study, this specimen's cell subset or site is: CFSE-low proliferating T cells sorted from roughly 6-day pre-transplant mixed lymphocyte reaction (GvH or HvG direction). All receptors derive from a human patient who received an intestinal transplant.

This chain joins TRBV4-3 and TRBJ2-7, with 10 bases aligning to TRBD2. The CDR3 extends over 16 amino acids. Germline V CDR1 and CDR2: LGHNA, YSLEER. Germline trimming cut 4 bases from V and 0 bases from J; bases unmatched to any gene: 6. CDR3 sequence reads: CASSPEPSGSSYEQYF. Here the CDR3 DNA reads TGCGCCAGCAGCCCCGAGCCTAGCGGGAGCTCCTACGAGCAGTACTTC.

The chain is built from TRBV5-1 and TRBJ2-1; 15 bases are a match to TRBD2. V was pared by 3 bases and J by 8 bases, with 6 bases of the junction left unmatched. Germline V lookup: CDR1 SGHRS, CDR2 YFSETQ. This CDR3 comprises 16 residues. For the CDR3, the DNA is TGCGCCAGCAGCTCGGGACTAGCGGGAGGTGGCGATGAGCAGTTCTTC. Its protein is CASSSGLAGGGDEQFF. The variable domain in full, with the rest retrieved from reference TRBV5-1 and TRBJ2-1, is KAGVTQTPRYLIKTRGQQVTLSCSPISGHRSVSWYQQTPGQGLQFLFEYFSETQRNKGNFPGRFSGRQFSNSRSEMNVSTLELGDSALYLCASSSGLAGGGDEQFFGPGTRLTVL.

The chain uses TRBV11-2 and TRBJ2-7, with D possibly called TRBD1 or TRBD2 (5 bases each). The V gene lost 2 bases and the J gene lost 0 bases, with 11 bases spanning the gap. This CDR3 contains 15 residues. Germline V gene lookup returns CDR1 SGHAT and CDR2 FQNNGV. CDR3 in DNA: TGTGCCAGCAGCTTATACGTGGGGGACTCCTACGAGCAGTACTTC. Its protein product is CASSLYVGDSYEQYF.

The CDR3 spells CASSLETANTEAFF. CDR3 nucleotide sequence: TGTGCCAGCAGCTTGGAGACAGCGAACACTGAAGCTTTCTTT. This rearrangement joins TRBV7-9 to TRBJ1-1, with a weak D call TRBD1 (5 bases). Trimming removed 3 bases from V and 1 base from J, with 9 bases in between. The CDR3 length is 14 residues. Germline V CDR1 and CDR2: SEHNR, FQNEAQ (reference sequence).

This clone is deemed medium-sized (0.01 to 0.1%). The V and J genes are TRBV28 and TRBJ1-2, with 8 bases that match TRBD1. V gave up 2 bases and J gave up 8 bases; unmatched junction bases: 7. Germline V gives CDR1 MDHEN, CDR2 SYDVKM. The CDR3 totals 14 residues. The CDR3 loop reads CASSLSRGLSGYTF. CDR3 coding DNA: TGTGCCAGCAGTTTAAGCAGGGGGCTGTCGGGCTACACCTTC.

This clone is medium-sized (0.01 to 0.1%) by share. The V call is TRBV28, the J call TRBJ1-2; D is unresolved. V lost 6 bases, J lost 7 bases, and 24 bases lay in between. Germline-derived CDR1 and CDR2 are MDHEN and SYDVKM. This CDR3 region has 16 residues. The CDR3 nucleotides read TGTGCCAGCAGCTTCCCCCCCGGCGCCCGGAGGGTTGGCTACACCTTC. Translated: CASSFPPGARRVGYTF.

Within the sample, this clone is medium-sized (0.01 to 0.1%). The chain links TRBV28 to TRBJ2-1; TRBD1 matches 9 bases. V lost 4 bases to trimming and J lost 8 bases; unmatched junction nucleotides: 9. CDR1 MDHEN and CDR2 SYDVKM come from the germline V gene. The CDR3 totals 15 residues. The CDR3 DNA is TGTGCCAGCAGTTCGACAGGGGGTCCCCTCCATGAGCAGTTCTTC. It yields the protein CASSSTGGPLHEQFF. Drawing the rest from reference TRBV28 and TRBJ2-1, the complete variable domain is DVKVTQSSRYLVKRTGEKVFLECVQDMDHENMFWYRQDPGLGLRLIYFSYDVKMKEKGDIPEGYSVSREKKERFSLILESASTNQTSMYLCASSSTGGPLHEQFFGPGTRLTVL.

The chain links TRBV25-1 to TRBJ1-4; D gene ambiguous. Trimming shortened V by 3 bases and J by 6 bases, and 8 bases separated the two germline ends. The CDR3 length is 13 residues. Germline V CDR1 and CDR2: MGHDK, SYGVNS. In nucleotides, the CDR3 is TGTGCCAGCAGTGAGTGGTTTGATGAAAAACTGTTTTTT. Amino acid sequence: CASSEWFDEKLFF.

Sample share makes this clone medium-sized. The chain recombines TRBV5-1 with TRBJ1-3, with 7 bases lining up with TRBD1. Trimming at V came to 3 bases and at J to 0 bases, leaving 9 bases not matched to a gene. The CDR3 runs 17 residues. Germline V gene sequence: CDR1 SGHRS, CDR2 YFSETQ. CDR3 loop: CASSSQPGTASGNTIYF. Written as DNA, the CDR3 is TGCGCCAGCAGCTCGCAACCCGGGACAGCCTCTGGAAACACCATATATTTT.

The CDR3 spells CASSSSYQAFF. Written as DNA, the CDR3 is TGTGCCAGCAGCTCCAGTTATCAAGCTTTCTTT. The V gene is TRBV7-9, the J gene TRBJ1-1; D gene uncertain. The CDR3 contains 11 residues. Germline V gene sequence: CDR1 SEHNR, CDR2 FQNEAQ (reference sequence). Trimming left V 4 bases short and J 9 bases short, with 9 bases between. The variable domain in full, with the rest retrieved from reference TRBV7-9 and TRBJ1-1, is DTGVSQNPRHKITKRGQNVTFRCDPISEHNRLYWYRQTLGQGPEFLTYFQNEAQLEKSRLLSDRFSAERPKGSFSTLEIQRTEQGDSAMYLCASSSSYQAFFGQGTRLTVV.

The CDR3 is CASSSGDRARNTQYF. Here the CDR3 DNA reads TGTGCCAGCAGCTCTGGGGACCGCGCGAGAAATACGCAGTATTTT. This chain joins TRBV7-9 and TRBJ2-3; D tentatively fits TRBD1 or TRBD2 (5 bases each). V gave up 4 bases and J gave up 7 bases, with 18 bases separating them. The CDR3 totals 15 residues. Germline V gene lookup returns CDR1 SEHNR and CDR2 FQNEAQ (reference sequence).

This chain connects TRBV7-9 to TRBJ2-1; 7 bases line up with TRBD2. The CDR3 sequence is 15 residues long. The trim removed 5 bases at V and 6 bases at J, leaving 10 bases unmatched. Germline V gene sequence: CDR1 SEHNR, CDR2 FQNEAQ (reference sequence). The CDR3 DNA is TGTGCCAGCAGCCCGGGACTACCCGGGGGCAATGAGCAGTTCTTC. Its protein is CASSPGLPGGNEQFF.

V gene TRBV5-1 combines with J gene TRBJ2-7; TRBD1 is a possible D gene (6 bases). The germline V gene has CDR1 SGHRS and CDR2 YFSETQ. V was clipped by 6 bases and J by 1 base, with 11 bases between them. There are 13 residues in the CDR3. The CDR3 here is CASNEDRSYEQYF. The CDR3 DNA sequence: TGCGCCAGCAATGAGGACAGATCCTACGAGCAGTACTTC.

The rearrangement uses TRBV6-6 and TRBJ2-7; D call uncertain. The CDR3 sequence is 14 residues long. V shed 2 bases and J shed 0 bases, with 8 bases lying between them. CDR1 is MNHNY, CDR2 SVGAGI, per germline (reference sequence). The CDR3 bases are TGTGCCAGCAGTTACCTGACTGACTCCTACGAGCAGTACTTC. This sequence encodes CASSYLTDSYEQYF.

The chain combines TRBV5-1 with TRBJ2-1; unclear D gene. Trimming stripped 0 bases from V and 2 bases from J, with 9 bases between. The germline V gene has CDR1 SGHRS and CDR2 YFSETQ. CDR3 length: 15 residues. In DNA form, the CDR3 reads TGCGCCAGCAGCTTGGATCCGGTAACCTACAATGAGCAGTTCTTC. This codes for CASSLDPVTYNEQFF.

CDR3 protein: CASSVELAATDTQYF. CDR3 in DNA: TGTGCCAGCAGCGTAGAACTAGCGGCCACAGATACGCAGTATTTT. The rearrangement links TRBV9 to TRBJ2-3; 8 bases line up with TRBD2. Trimming took 0 bases from V and 2 from J; bases not matched to a gene: 2. The germline V gene encodes CDR1 SGDLS and CDR2 YYNGEE. This CDR3 comprises 15 residues.

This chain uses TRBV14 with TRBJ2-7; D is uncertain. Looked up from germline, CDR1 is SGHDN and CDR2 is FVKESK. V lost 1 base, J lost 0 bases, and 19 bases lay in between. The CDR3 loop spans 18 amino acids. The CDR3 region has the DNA TGTGCCAGCAGCCAAGGCGAAGATTACGGAAAAAGCTCCTACGAGCAGTACTTC. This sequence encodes CASSQGEDYGKSSYEQYF.

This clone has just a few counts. In nucleotides, the CDR3 is TGTGCCAGCAGCTTAGTAGAGAACACCGGGGAGCTGTTTTTT. Encoded protein: CASSLVENTGELFF. The rearrangement joins TRBV7-6 to TRBJ2-2; D remains unclear. Germline lookup yields CDR1 SGHVS and CDR2 FNYEAQ. The CDR3 totals 14 residues. The ends were cut back, 1 base at V and 1 base at J, with 4 bases in the middle.

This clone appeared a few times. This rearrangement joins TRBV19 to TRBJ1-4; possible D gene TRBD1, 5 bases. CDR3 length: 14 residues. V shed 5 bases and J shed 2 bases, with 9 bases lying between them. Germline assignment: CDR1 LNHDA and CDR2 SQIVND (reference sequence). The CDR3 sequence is CASSWGSTNEKLFF. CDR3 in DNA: TGTGCCAGTAGTTGGGGGTCGACTAATGAAAAACTGTTTTTT.

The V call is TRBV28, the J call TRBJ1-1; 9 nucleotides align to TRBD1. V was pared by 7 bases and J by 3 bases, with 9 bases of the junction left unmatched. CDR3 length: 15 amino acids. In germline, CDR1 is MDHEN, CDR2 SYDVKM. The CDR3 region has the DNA TGTGCCAGCACCACAGGGGGCGCAGGGTACACTGAAGCTTTCTTT. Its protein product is CASTTGGAGYTEAFF.